The clone carrying this T cell receptor beta chain was counted at least ten times. The antigen is undetermined. The record originates from a study of T cells in Graves' hyperthyroidism and ophthalmopathy. Unmatched junction bases numbered 4, after V lost 0 bases and J lost 4 bases. The CDR3 runs to 15 residues. Germline V lookup: CDR1 MDHEN, CDR2 SYDVKM. The study included ophthalmopathy patients with Clinical Activity Score at least 3, NOSPECS grade at least 4 and duration under 3 months. Amplification yielded TCR beta CDR3 regions, with RNA transcripts as the source. The HTBI primer set was used in a first-round RT-PCR of the TCR CDR3. TCRdb recomputed calls from the multiplex PCR reads with MiXCR, one row per CDR3 protein. The sample yields fewer than 250,000 distinct CDR3 sequences, more than 20% seen once. Findings of the study overall: A median approximately 6.5 months before onset, the model predicted ophthalmopathy. Blood held most thyroid clonotypes expanded above 0.001 frequency. A model using 13 V-J features told ophthalmopathy apart from stable hyperthyroidism.

This receptor was taken from a woman between 35 and 50 years old with Graves' ophthalmopathy. The sample consisted of blood. V gene TRBV28 combines with J gene TRBJ2-7; 9 bases are shared with TRBD1. In nucleotides, the CDR3 is TGTGCCAGCAGTTTATGGGAGGACAGGGGTTACGAGCAGTACTTC. It specifies CASSLWEDRGYEQYF.